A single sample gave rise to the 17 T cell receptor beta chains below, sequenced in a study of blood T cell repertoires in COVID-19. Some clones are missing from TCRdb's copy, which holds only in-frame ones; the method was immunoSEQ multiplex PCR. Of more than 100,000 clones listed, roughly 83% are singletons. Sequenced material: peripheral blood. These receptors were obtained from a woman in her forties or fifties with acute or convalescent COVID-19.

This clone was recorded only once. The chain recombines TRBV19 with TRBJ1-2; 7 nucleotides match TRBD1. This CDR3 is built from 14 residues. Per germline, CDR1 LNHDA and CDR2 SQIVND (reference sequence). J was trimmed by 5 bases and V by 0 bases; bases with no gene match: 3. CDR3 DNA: TGTGCCAGTAGTATAGATGGGACAGCATATGGCTACACCTTC. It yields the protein CASSIDGTAYGYTF.

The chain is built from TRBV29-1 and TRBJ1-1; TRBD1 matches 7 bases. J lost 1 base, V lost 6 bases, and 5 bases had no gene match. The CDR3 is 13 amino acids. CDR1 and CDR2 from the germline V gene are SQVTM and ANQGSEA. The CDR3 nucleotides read TGCAGCGTGGGATCAGGGGGGAACACTGAAGCTTTCTTT. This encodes CSVGSGGNTEAFF.

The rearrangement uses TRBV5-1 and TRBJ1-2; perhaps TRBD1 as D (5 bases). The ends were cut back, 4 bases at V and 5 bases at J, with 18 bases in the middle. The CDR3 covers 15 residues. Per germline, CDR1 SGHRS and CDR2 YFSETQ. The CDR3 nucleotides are TGCGCCAGCAGCACGGGGGTCGGGTCGGGATATGGCTACACCTTC. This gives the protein CASSTGVGSGYGYTF.

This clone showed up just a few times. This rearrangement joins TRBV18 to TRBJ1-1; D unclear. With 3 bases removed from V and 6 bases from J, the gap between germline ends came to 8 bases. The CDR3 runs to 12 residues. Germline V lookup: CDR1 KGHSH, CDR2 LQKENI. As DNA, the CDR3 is TGTGCCAGCTCACCGGCGGGCCCTGAAGCTTTCTTT. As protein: CASSPAGPEAFF.

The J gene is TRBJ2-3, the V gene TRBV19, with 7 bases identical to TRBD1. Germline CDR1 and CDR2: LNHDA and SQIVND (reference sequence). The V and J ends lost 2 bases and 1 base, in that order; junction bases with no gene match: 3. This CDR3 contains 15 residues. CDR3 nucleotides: TGTGCCAGTAGTATAAGACAGGGAGGCACAGATACGCAGTATTTT. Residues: CASSIRQGGTDTQYF.

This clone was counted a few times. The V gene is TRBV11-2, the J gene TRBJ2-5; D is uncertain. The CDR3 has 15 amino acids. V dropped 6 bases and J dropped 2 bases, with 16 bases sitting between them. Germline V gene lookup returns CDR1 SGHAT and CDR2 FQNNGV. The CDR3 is CASRSIRHPQETQYF. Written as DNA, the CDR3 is TGTGCCAGCAGATCGATTCGACACCCGCAAGAGACCCAGTACTTC.

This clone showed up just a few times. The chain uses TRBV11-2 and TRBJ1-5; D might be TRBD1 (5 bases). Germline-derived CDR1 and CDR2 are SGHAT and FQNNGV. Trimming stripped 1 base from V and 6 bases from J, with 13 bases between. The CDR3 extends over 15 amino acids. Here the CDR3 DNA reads TGTGCCAGCAGCTTAGCGGGCAGGGAGGGTCAGCCCCAGCATTTT. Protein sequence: CASSLAGREGQPQHF.

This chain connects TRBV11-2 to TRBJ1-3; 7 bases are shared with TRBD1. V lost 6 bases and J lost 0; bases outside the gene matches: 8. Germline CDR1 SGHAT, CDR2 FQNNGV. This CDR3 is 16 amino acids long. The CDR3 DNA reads TGTGCCAGCAGACATTCCGGGACAGTCTCTGGAAACACCATATATTTT. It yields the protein CASRHSGTVSGNTIYF.

The CDR3 reads CASSSQGGVSGYTF. The CDR3 DNA follows: TGTGCCAGCAGTTCCCAAGGGGGGGTGAGCGGCTACACCTTC. The genes are TRBV28 and TRBJ1-2; D might be TRBD1 (6 bases). The CDR3 is 14 residues long. V was shortened by 4 bases and J by 8 bases, with 17 bases between the two germline ends. Germline V lookup: CDR1 MDHEN, CDR2 SYDVKM.

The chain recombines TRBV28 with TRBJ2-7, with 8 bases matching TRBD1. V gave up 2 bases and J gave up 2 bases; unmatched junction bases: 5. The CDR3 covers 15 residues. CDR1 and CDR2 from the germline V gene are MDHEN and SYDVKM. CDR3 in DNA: TGTGCCAGCAGTTTAACGCGGACAGGGACCTACGAGCAGTACTTC. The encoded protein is CASSLTRTGTYEQYF.

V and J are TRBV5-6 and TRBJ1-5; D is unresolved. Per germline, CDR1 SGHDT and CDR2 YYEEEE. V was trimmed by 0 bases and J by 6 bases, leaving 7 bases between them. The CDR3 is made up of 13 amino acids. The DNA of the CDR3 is TGTGCCAGCAGCTTGGGCATCGGTCAGCCCCAGCATTTT. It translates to CASSLGIGQPQHF.

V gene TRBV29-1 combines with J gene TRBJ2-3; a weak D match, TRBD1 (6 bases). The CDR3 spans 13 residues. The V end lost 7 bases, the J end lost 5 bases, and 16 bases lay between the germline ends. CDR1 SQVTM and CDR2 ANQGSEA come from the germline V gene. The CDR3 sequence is CSATVTGRDTQYF. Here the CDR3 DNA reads TGCAGCGCAACAGTTACAGGGAGAGATACGCAGTATTTT.

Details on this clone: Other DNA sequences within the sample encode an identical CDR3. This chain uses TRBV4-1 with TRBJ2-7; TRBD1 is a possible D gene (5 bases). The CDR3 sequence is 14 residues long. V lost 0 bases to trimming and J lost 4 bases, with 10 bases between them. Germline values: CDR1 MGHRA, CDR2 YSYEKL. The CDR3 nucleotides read TGCGCCAGCAGCCAAGAAAGACAGTCTTACGAGCAGTACTTC. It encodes CASSQERQSYEQYF.

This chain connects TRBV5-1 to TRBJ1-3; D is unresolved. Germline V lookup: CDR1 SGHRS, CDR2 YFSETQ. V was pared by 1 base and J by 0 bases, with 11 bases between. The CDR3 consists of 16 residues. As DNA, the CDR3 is TGCGCCAGCAGCTTGTGGTCAGGCCCCTCTGGAAACACCATATATTTT. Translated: CASSLWSGPSGNTIYF.

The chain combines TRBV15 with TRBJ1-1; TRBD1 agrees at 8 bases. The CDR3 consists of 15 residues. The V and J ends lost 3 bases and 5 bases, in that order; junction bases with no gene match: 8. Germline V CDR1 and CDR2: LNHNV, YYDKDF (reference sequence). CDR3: CATSRKDRASTEAFF. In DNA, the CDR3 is TGTGCCACCAGCAGGAAGGACAGGGCGAGTACTGAAGCTTTCTTT.

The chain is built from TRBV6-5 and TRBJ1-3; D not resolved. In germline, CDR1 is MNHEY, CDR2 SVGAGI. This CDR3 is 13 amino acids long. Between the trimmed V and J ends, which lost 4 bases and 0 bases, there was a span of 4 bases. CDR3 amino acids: CASSFLSGNTIYF. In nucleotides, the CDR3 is TGTGCCAGCAGTTTCCTCTCTGGAAACACCATATATTTT.

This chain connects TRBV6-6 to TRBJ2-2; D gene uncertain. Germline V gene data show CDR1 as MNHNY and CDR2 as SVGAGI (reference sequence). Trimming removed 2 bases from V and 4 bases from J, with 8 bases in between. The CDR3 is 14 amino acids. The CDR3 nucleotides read TGTGCCAGCAGTTACACCTCTACCACCGGGGAGCTGTTTTTT. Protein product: CASSYTSTTGELFF.